This record looks at one T cell receptor (beta chain) sequence and its context. Its antigen is as yet unknown. This entry belongs to a study of siplizumab effects on memory and regulatory T cells. This CDR3 region has 14 residues. V was clipped by 0 bases and J by 3 bases, with 10 bases between them. Germline CDR1 and CDR2: SGHDT and YYEEEE. Study-wide findings and caveats: With siplizumab, cumulative frequency of CD4+ memory-derived alloreactive sequences dropped significantly.

Per sample, the assay covered 80,000 to 100,000 TCR templates. Clones were sequenced by immunoSEQ multiplex PCR, and TCRdb holds only the in-frame ones, with some missing. The profile shows 1,000 to 1,300 clones, roughly 70% of them singletons. The rearrangement links TRBV5-6 to TRBJ2-7; possible D gene TRBD1, 6 bases. The receptor was isolated from a human donor in good health. The material sequenced was TEMRA CD8+ T cells sorted from blood. Subset given: unstimulated CD8+ CD45RA+ effector memory T cells. The CDR3 spells CASSLEGQHYEQYF. In DNA, the CDR3 is TGTGCCAGCAGCTTGGAGGGACAACACTACGAGCAGTACTTC.